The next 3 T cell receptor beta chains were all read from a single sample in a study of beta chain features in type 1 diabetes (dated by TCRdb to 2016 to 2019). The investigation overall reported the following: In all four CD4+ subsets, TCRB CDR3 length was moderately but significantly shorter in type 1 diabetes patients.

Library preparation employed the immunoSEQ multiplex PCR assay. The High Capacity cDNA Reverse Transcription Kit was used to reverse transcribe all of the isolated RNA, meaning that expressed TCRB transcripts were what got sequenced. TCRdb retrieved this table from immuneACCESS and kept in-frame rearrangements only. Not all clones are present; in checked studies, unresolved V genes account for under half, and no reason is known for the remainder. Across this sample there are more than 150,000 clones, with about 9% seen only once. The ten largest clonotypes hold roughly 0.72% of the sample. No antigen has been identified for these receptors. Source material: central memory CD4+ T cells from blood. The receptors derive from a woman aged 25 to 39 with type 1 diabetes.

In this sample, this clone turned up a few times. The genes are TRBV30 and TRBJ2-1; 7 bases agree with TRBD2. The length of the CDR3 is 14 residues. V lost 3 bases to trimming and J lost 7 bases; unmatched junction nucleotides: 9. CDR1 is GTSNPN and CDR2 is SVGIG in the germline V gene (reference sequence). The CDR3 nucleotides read TGTGCCTGGAGGGCGGCGGGAGCCCTAAATGAGCAGTTCTTC. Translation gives CAWRAAGALNEQFF.

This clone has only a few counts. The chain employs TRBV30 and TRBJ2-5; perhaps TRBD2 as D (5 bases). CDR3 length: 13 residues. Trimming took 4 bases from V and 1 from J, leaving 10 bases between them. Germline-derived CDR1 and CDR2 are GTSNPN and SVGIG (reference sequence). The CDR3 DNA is TGTGCCTGGACTCGAACTAGCCAAGAGACCCAGTACTTC. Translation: CAWTRTSQETQYF.

CDR3 protein: CASSLVQGLYNEQFF. The CDR3, as DNA: TGCGCCAGCAGCTTGGTACAGGGGTTATACAATGAGCAGTTCTTC. The gene calls are TRBV5-1 and TRBJ2-1; 7 bases align to TRBD1. V trimming: 0 bases; J trimming: 4 bases; junction bases outside the gene matches: 4. The germline CDR1 and CDR2 sequences are SGHRS and YFSETQ. The CDR3 is 15 residues long.